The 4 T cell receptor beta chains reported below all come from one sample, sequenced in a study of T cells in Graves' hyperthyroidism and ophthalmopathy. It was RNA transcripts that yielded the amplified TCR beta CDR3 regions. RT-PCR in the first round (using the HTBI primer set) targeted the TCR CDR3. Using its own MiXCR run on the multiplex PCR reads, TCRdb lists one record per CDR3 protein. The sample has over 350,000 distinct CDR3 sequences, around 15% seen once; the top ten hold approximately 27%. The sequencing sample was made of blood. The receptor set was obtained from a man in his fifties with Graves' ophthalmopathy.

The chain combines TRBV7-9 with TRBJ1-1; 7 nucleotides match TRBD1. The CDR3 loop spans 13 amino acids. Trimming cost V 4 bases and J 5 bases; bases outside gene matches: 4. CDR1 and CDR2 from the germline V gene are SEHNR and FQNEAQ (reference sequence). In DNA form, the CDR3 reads TGTGCCAGCAGCTACCAGGGGGGGACTGAAGCTTTCTTT. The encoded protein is CASSYQGGTEAFF.

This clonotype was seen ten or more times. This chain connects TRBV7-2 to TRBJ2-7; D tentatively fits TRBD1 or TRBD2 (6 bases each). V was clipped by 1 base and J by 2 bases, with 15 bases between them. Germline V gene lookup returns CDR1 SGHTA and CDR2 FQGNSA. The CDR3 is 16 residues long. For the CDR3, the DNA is TGTGCCAGCAGCTTAGGTTACGGGGGCCGACCCTACGAGCAGTACTTC. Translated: CASSLGYGGRPYEQYF.

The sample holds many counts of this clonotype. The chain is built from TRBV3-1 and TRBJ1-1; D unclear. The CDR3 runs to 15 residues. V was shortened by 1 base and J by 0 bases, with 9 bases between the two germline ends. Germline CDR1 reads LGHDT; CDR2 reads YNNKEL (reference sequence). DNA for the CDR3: TGTGCCAGCAGCCAAGGAGAAAAACTGAACACTGAAGCTTTCTTT. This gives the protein CASSQGEKLNTEAFF.

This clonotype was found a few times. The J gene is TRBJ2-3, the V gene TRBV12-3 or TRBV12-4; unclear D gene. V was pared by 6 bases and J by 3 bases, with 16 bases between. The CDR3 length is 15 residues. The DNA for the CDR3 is TGTGCCAGCAGCCCCCGGGCCTCGAGAACAGATACGCAGTATTTT. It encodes CASSPRASRTDTQYF.